The clone carrying this T cell receptor beta chain was observed many times. Antigen unknown. The record originates from a study of Graves' ophthalmopathy and Graves' hyperthyroidism. Study overall: Over 18 months of follow-up, stable hyperthyroidism required that no ophthalmopathy appear.

Beta-chain TCR CDR3 regions were amplified from RNA transcripts. The first-round RT-PCR employed HTBI primers together with the Qiagen OneStep RT-PCR kit. A multiplex PCR was then performed as the second round. TCRdb recomputed calls from the multiplex PCR reads with MiXCR, one row per CDR3 protein. Altogether roughly 600,000 distinct CDR3 sequences are present, less than 45% being singletons, with the ten largest covering around 4%. Germline assignment: CDR1 LNHDA and CDR2 SQIVND (reference sequence). The V end lost 4 bases, the J end lost 4 bases, and 16 bases lay between the germline ends. The CDR3 extends over 15 amino acids. Broader study findings: Using 13 signatures, a model distinguished ophthalmopathy from stable hyperthyroidism, reaching around 85% sensitivity and 80% to 83% specificity. Most expanded clonotypes in thyroid above 0.001 frequency also showed up in blood.

Newly diagnosed, the hyperthyroidism patients had under 2 months' duration and were aged 18 to 65. The chain links TRBV19 to TRBJ1-2, with D unclear. The receptor comes from an adult man with Graves' hyperthyroidism. The material sequenced was peripheral blood or thyroid tissue (not recorded which). CDR3 region: CASSTEANSPYGYTF. The CDR3, as DNA: TGTGCCAGTAGTACCGAGGCGAACAGCCCCTATGGCTACACCTTC.